Below are 29 T cell receptor beta chains sequenced from a single sample in a study of graft-versus-host responses after intestinal transplantation. This table comes from immunoSEQ multiplex PCR, and its TCRdb copy is limited to in-frame clones, with some not included. The table has 7,500 to 10,000 clones, around 94% seen once. This material consisted of PBMCs, taken 8 days after intestinal transplant. These receptors all stem from a human patient who received an intestinal transplant, so some T cells may come from the graft donor.

The genes are TRBV28 and TRBJ2-3, with 9 bases aligning to TRBD1. Germline V gene data show CDR1 as MDHEN and CDR2 as SYDVKM. With V trimmed by 6 bases and J by 0 bases, 10 bases remained unmatched. CDR3 size: 17 residues. CDR3 protein: CASRRDRDTTSTDTQYF. The CDR3 coding sequence is TGTGCCAGCAGGCGGGACAGGGACACTACTAGCACAGATACGCAGTATTTT.

The chain carries TRBV7-6 and TRBJ2-1, with 9 nucleotides matching TRBD2. Germline CDR1 SGHVS, CDR2 FNYEAQ. This CDR3 is 14 amino acids long. V gave up 3 bases and J gave up 8 bases; unmatched junction bases: 5. The CDR3 loop reads CASSLSSGGDEQFF. The CDR3 DNA follows: TGTGCCAGCAGCTTGAGTAGCGGGGGAGATGAGCAGTTCTTC. The full variable domain, in which reference TRBV7-6 and TRBJ2-1 provide the parts outside the CDR3, is GAGVSQSPRYKVTKRGQDVALRCDPISGHVSLYWYRQALGQGPEFLTYFNYEAQQDKSGLPNDRFSAERPEGSISTLTIQRTEQRDSAMYRCASSLSSGGDEQFFGPGTRLTVL.

CDR3 region: CASSRGLPSTQYF. CDR3 nucleotide sequence: TGCGCCAGCAGCCGAGGACTGCCTTCGACCCAGTACTTC. The gene calls are TRBV4-1 and TRBJ2-5; possibly TRBD2 for D (5 bases). The germline V gene encodes CDR1 MGHRA and CDR2 YSYEKL. The CDR3 is 13 amino acids. The V end lost 4 bases, the J end lost 7 bases, and 13 bases lay between the germline ends.

This chain uses TRBV18 with TRBJ2-7; unclear D gene. CDR1 and CDR2 (germline): KGHSH, LQKENI. Trimming shortened V by 3 bases and J by 6 bases, and 15 bases separated the two germline ends. The CDR3 sequence is 14 residues long. The CDR3 nucleotides are TGTGCCAGCTCACCGGGTGACGGTTGGGGCGAGCAGTACTTC. Its protein product is CASSPGDGWGEQYF.

The rearrangement links TRBV7-9 to TRBJ2-7; no firm D call. The length of the CDR3 is 14 residues. With 7 bases removed from V and 1 base from J, the gap between germline ends came to 14 bases. Per the germline V gene, CDR1 is SEHNR and CDR2 is FQNEAQ (reference sequence). This CDR3 reads CASTSGAVSYEQYF. Written as DNA, the CDR3 is TGTGCCAGCACTTCCGGTGCAGTTTCCTACGAGCAGTACTTC.

This clone has only one observation. The rearrangement joins TRBV6-5 to TRBJ1-2; tentatively, D is TRBD1 (5 bases). The CDR3 runs to 13 residues. CDR1 and CDR2 from the germline V gene are MNHEY and SVGAGI. The V end lost 6 bases, the J end lost 4 bases, and 12 bases lay between the germline ends. The CDR3 here is CASSQGIVYGYTF. In nucleotides, the CDR3 is TGTGCCAGCAGCCAGGGAATTGTCTATGGCTACACCTTC.

This chain joins TRBV9 and TRBJ2-6; D call uncertain. This CDR3 spans 16 amino acids. V shed 1 base and J shed 0 bases, with 8 bases lying between them. Germline CDR1 SGDLS, CDR2 YYNGEE. CDR3 protein: CASSVSGPSGANVLTF. CDR3 coding DNA: TGTGCCAGCAGCGTATCAGGCCCCTCTGGGGCCAACGTCCTGACTTTC.

This chain joins TRBV14 and TRBJ2-7, with D perhaps TRBD1 (6 bases). The CDR3 loop spans 15 amino acids. Trimming pared 4 bases from V and 2 bases from J, leaving 15 bases between. Germline V gene data show CDR1 as SGHDN and CDR2 as FVKESK. The CDR3 protein is CASSPLGTRTYEQYF. The CDR3 DNA reads TGTGCCAGCAGCCCCTTGGGGACAAGAACCTACGAGCAGTACTTC.

V gene TRBV4-1 combines with J gene TRBJ1-4; D perhaps matches TRBD1 (6 bases). V dropped 4 bases and J dropped 5 bases, with 17 bases sitting between them. The CDR3 covers 16 residues. The germline gives CDR1 MGHRA, CDR2 YSYEKL. In DNA form, the CDR3 reads TGCGCCAGCAGCCCCTACGAGGGGGGGGCCAATGAAAAACTGTTTTTT. Residues: CASSPYEGGANEKLFF.

The V and J genes are TRBV14 and TRBJ2-1, with a weak D call TRBD1 (7 bases). V was shortened by 1 base and J by 8 bases, with 12 bases between the two germline ends. This CDR3 is 14 amino acids long. Germline CDR1 reads SGHDN; CDR2 reads FVKESK. Written as DNA, the CDR3 is TGTGCCAGCAGCCAAGTTCGCAGGGGGGATGAGCAGTTCTTC. Protein sequence: CASSQVRRGDEQFF.

The rearrangement links TRBV6-1 to TRBJ1-2, with D possibly TRBD1 on 5 matching bases. Germline V gene lookup returns CDR1 MNHNS and CDR2 SASEGT. The CDR3 runs to 11 residues. V lost 9 bases and J lost 2, with 7 bases in between. CDR3 nucleotides: TGTGCCAGGGGGGAAAACTATGGCTACACCTTC. Residues: CARGENYGYTF.

This clone was counted only a few times. V and J are TRBV10-2 and TRBJ2-3; 8 bases map to TRBD2. CDR1 and CDR2 from the germline V gene are WSHSY and SAAADI. Trimming cost V 3 bases and J 2 bases; bases outside gene matches: 1. This CDR3 spans 14 amino acids. The CDR3 spells CASSDSGNTDTQYF. In DNA, the CDR3 is TGCGCCAGCAGTGATAGCGGGAACACAGATACGCAGTATTTT.

This clone was detected once. This chain links TRBV5-1 with TRBJ1-1; TRBD1 agrees at 7 bases. V lost 0 bases to trimming and J lost 4 bases; unmatched junction nucleotides: 3. Germline assignment: CDR1 SGHRS and CDR2 YFSETQ. This CDR3 has 14 residues. The CDR3 reads CASSLVGGGTEAFF. DNA of the CDR3: TGCGCCAGCAGCTTGGTAGGGGGCGGCACTGAAGCTTTCTTT. The full variable domain, with the rest looked up from reference TRBV5-1 and TRBJ1-1, is KAGVTQTPRYLIKTRGQQVTLSCSPISGHRSVSWYQQTPGQGLQFLFEYFSETQRNKGNFPGRFSGRQFSNSRSEMNVSTLELGDSALYLCASSLVGGGTEAFFGQGTRLTVV.

The rearrangement joins TRBV5-6 to TRBJ2-7, with no clear D. Trimming shortened V by 4 bases and J by 7 bases, and 15 bases separated the two germline ends. Germline V lookup: CDR1 SGHDT, CDR2 YYEEEE. The CDR3 contains 13 residues. The CDR3 reads CASSHPVSQEQYF. The CDR3, as DNA: TGTGCCAGCAGCCACCCCGTCTCGCAGGAGCAGTACTTC.

The CDR3 sequence: CASSRAGGITGELFF. The CDR3 nucleotides read TGTGCCAGCAGCAGAGCAGGGGGCATCACCGGGGAGCTGTTTTTT. The rearrangement links TRBV6-5 to TRBJ2-2; 8 positions agree with TRBD1. The length of the CDR3 is 15 residues. J lost 4 bases, V lost 6 bases, and 7 bases had no gene match. Germline lookup yields CDR1 MNHEY and CDR2 SVGAGI.

The CDR3 loop is CASSARLTHEQFF. The DNA for the CDR3 is TGTGCCAGCAGCGCCCGGCTTACGCATGAGCAGTTCTTC. V is TRBV9 and J is TRBJ2-1; D call uncertain. CDR3 length: 13 residues. V dropped 3 bases and J dropped 8 bases, with 12 bases sitting between them. From germline, CDR1 is SGDLS and CDR2 YYNGEE. Combining the CDR3 with reference TRBV9 and TRBJ2-1 gives the whole variable domain DSGVTQTPKHLITATGQRVTLRCSPRSGDLSVYWYQQSLDQGLQFLIQYYNGEERAKGNILERFSAQQFPDLHSELNLSSLELGDSALYFCASSARLTHEQFFGPGTRLTVL.

This clone was observed a single time. The chain has TRBV10-3 and TRBJ1-2; D gene uncertain. The CDR3 has 12 residues. Germline assignment: CDR1 ENHRY and CDR2 SYGVKD. V dropped 8 bases and J dropped 0 bases, with 7 bases sitting between them. The CDR3 DNA is TGTGCCATCTCCCATCCTAACTATGGCTACACCTTC. This encodes CAISHPNYGYTF.

The chain carries TRBV28 and TRBJ2-7; D might be TRBD2 (6 bases). This CDR3 has 13 residues. Germline values: CDR1 MDHEN, CDR2 SYDVKM. V was pared by 6 bases and J by 7 bases, with 16 bases between. CDR3 residues: CASRRRGYEEQYF. In DNA form, the CDR3 reads TGTGCCAGCAGACGCCGGGGGTACGAGGAGCAGTACTTC.

The rearrangement uses TRBV23-1 and TRBJ2-7, with 8 bases matching TRBD1. TRBV23-1 is an ORF for which the function is uncertain. V lost 4 bases and J lost 3; bases outside the gene matches: 11. This CDR3 has 16 residues. This chain's CDR3 is CASSPTAGDRGYEQYF. CDR3 nucleotide sequence: TGCGCCAGCAGTCCTACGGCGGGTGACAGGGGCTACGAGCAGTACTTC.

V gene TRBV13 combines with J gene TRBJ1-1, with D uncertain. V was trimmed by 3 bases and J by 2 bases, leaving 10 bases between them. The CDR3 has 14 amino acids. CDR1 and CDR2 (germline): PRHDT, FYEKMQ (reference sequence). The CDR3 coding sequence is TGTGCCAGCAGCTTTCGGACGGCCAACACTGAAGCTTTCTTT. Its translation: CASSFRTANTEAFF.

The rearrangement links TRBV2 to TRBJ1-4; 7 bases align to TRBD1. V was clipped by 6 bases and J by 0 bases; unmatched bases: 7. Germline V gives CDR1 SNHLY, CDR2 FYNNEI. The CDR3 consists of 16 residues. CDR3 sequence (DNA): TGTGCCAGCAGGGGCGGACAGGTTGCAACTAATGAAAAACTGTTTTTT. Protein sequence: CASRGGQVATNEKLFF.

The rearrangement links TRBV15 to TRBJ2-7; D gene unclear. V shed 3 bases and J shed 2 bases, with 14 bases lying between them. The CDR3 has 15 amino acids. Germline V gene lookup returns CDR1 LNHNV and CDR2 YYDKDF (reference sequence). As DNA, the CDR3 is TGTGCCACCAGCAGGTCCCAGCTCTCAACCTACGAGCAGTACTTC. Translating it yields CATSRSQLSTYEQYF. The full variable domain, completed using reference TRBV15 and TRBJ2-7, is DAMVIQNPRYQVTQFGKPVTLSCSQTLNHNVMYWYQQKSSQAPKLLFHYYDKDFNNEADTPDNFQSRRPNTSFCFLDIRSPGLGDTAMYLCATSRSQLSTYEQYFGPGTRLTVT.

The chain employs TRBV19 and TRBJ2-7, with D possibly being TRBD1 or TRBD2 (5 bases each). This CDR3 has 11 amino acids. CDR1 and CDR2 (germline): LNHDA, SQIVND (reference sequence). V lost 5 bases and J 6 bases, leaving 8 bases between the germline ends. The CDR3 loop is CASSPGSEQYF. The CDR3 bases are TGTGCCAGTAGTCCAGGGAGCGAGCAGTACTTC. The complete variable domain, with remaining parts taken from reference TRBV19 and TRBJ2-7, reads DGGITQSPKYLFRKEGQNVTLSCEQNLNHDAMYWYRQDPGQGLRLIYYSQIVNDFQKGDIAEGYSVSREKKESFPLTVTSAQKNPTAFYLCASSPGSEQYFGPGTRLTVT.

The chain couples TRBV10-3 to TRBJ2-7; TRBD2 matches at 7 bases. V was pared by 6 bases and J by 4 bases, with 15 bases of the junction left unmatched. The CDR3 is 16 residues long. Per germline, CDR1 ENHRY and CDR2 SYGVKD. The CDR3 coding sequence is TGTGCCATCAGCCCTCAACTAGCGACCCAAGGTTACGAGCAGTACTTC. It is translated as CAISPQLATQGYEQYF.

The genes are TRBV10-2 and TRBJ2-5; weak D call: TRBD1 (5 bases). The CDR3 totals 12 residues. The germline V gene has CDR1 WSHSY and CDR2 SAAADI. V was cut by 3 bases and J by 5 bases, with 7 bases left in between. CDR3 DNA: TGCGCCAGCAGTGACAGGGTGGAGACCCAGTACTTC. This gives the protein CASSDRVETQYF.

The V gene is TRBV11-2, the J gene TRBJ1-1, with 9 bases lining up with TRBD1. The CDR3 is 13 residues long. Germline-derived CDR1 and CDR2 are SGHAT and FQNNGV. Trimming took 5 bases from V and 7 from J; bases not matched to a gene: 5. The CDR3 DNA sequence: TGTGCCAGCAGCACTAGGACAGGGGTTGAAGCTTTCTTT. It specifies CASSTRTGVEAFF.

The chain uses TRBV7-9 and TRBJ2-5; 10 positions agree with TRBD1. Germline V gene data show CDR1 as SEHNR and CDR2 as FQNEAQ (reference sequence). This CDR3 region has 18 residues. The J segment lost 5 bases and the V segment lost 0 bases, leaving 12 bases of the junction unmatched. CDR3 sequence: CASSLARTGGDVKETQYF. CDR3 bases: TGTGCCAGCAGCTTAGCGAGGACAGGGGGAGATGTTAAGGAGACCCAGTACTTC.

The chain employs TRBV28 and TRBJ2-1; 7 bases fit TRBD2. J lost 2 bases, V lost 6 bases, and 7 bases had no gene match. This CDR3 contains 15 residues. Germline CDR1 MDHEN, CDR2 SYDVKM. This CDR3 reads CASSSGGSTYNEQFF. For the CDR3, the DNA is TGTGCCAGCAGCTCCGGGGGGTCTACCTACAATGAGCAGTTCTTC.

V is TRBV19 and J is TRBJ2-3; a weak D match, TRBD1 (5 bases). This CDR3 comprises 15 residues. V gave up 3 bases and J gave up 3 bases, with 13 bases separating them. Germline CDR1 LNHDA, CDR2 SQIVND (reference sequence). CDR3 DNA: TGTGCCAGTAGTATCGTAGGGGTAAGAACAGATACGCAGTATTTT. Its protein product is CASSIVGVRTDTQYF.